The 21 T cell receptor beta chains given below trace back to one sample, sequenced in a study of beta chain features in type 1 diabetes. Regarding the study as a whole: Moderate but significant shortening of TCRB CDR3s was recorded in all four CD4+ subsets from Type 1 diabetes patients.

Isolated RNA was reverse transcribed in full, so expressed TCRB transcripts were sequenced. TCRdb keeps only in-frame clones here, not all; method: immunoSEQ multiplex PCR. The table records some 700,000 clones, roughly an eighth of them present only once. The antigens of these receptors remain unknown. The sequencing sample was made of naive CD4+ T cells from blood. The receptors were gathered from a man between 18 and 29 years old with type 1 diabetes.

In this sample, this clone turned up a few times. The J gene is TRBJ1-5, the V gene TRBV7-2, with a weak D call TRBD1 (5 bases). The CDR3 contains 14 residues. Trimming shortened V by 5 bases and J by 5 bases, and 13 bases separated the two germline ends. CDR1 and CDR2 from the germline V gene are SGHTA and FQGNSA. CDR3: CASSLSAGDQPQHF. For the CDR3, the DNA is TGTGCCAGCAGCCTCAGCGCGGGGGATCAGCCCCAGCATTTT.

This clone was detected a few times. The chain combines TRBV4-1 with TRBJ2-7; D might be TRBD2 (6 bases). Germline V lookup: CDR1 MGHRA, CDR2 YSYEKL. V was pared by 4 bases and J by 6 bases, with 22 bases between. This CDR3 contains 16 residues. CDR3 in amino acids: CASSPISGVLSLEQYF. The CDR3 DNA follows: TGCGCCAGCAGCCCCATTTCGGGGGTTCTCTCCCTCGAGCAGTACTTC.

This clone was seen only a few times. The rearrangement links TRBV6-5 to TRBJ2-2, with a possible D match to TRBD2 (5 bases). CDR1 is MNHEY, CDR2 SVGAGI, per germline. Trimming shortened V by 2 bases and J by 7 bases, and 17 bases separated the two germline ends. CDR3 length: 16 residues. The CDR3: CASSYGRLATGGELFF. The CDR3 bases are TGTGCCAGCAGTTACGGGAGACTCGCGACCGGCGGGGAGCTGTTTTTT.

The rearrangement links TRBV29-1 to TRBJ2-7; 7 bases align to TRBD1. After removal of 7 bases from V and 6 bases from J, the junction contained 12 bases not matched to a gene. The V gene's germline CDR1 is SQVTM and CDR2 ANQGSEA. This CDR3 spans 13 amino acids. The CDR3 coding sequence is TGCAGCGGCAGCCGAGGACAGGCCGGCGAGCAGTACTTC. Protein product: CSGSRGQAGEQYF.

Turning to this clone: Other DNA sequences of this sample code for an identical CDR3. J is TRBJ1-1 and V is TRBV2, with D possibly being TRBD1 (6 bases). The CDR3 length is 11 residues. Trimming removed 9 bases from V and 5 bases from J, with 10 bases in between. CDR1 is SNHLY, CDR2 FYNNEI, per germline. CDR3: CASSQGTEAFF. CDR3 DNA sequence: TGTGCCAGTTCACAGGGTACTGAAGCTTTCTTT.

The gene calls are TRBV6-1 and TRBJ1-5, with unresolved D. This CDR3 has 15 amino acids. Trimming pared 4 bases from V and 0 bases from J, leaving 10 bases between. Looked up from germline, CDR1 is MNHNS and CDR2 is SASEGT. CDR3 in DNA: TGTGCCAGCAGTGTAGACCCGGCTAGCAATCAGCCCCAGCATTTT. Translating it yields CASSVDPASNQPQHF.

This clone was observed a single time. The chain recombines TRBV5-6 with TRBJ1-6; tentative D call: TRBD1 (5 bases). The V end lost 4 bases, the J end lost 7 bases, and 15 bases lay between the germline ends. The CDR3 consists of 15 residues. Germline CDR1 SGHDT, CDR2 YYEEEE. This CDR3 is CASSRDVMGNSPLHF. The CDR3 DNA is TGTGCCAGCAGCCGGGACGTGATGGGAAATTCACCCCTCCACTTT.

This clone came up a few times. This specimen includes other DNA sequences encoding the same CDR3. This chain links TRBV5-6 with TRBJ2-7; tentative D call: TRBD1 (5 bases). Trimming pared 0 bases from V and 4 bases from J, leaving 11 bases between. Germline lookup yields CDR1 SGHDT and CDR2 YYEEEE. The CDR3 length is 14 residues. The CDR3 sequence is CASSLGQPSYEQYF. For the CDR3, the DNA is TGTGCCAGCAGCTTGGGACAGCCCAGTTACGAGCAGTACTTC.

The chain is built from TRBV9 and TRBJ1-2; the D is unclear. This CDR3 region has 11 residues. Per germline, CDR1 SGDLS and CDR2 YYNGEE. Trimming removed 3 bases at V and 5 bases at J, with 5 bases between. The CDR3 protein is CASSAAYGYTF. CDR3 in DNA: TGTGCCAGCAGCGCCGCATATGGCTACACCTTC.

This clone came up a few times. The chain couples TRBV19 to TRBJ1-5; 9 nucleotides agree with TRBD1. The CDR3 spans 13 residues. The J segment lost 6 bases and the V segment lost 7 bases, leaving 4 bases of the junction unmatched. Germline-derived CDR1 and CDR2 are LNHDA and SQIVND (reference sequence). This CDR3 is CASIGTGRQPQHF. In DNA form, the CDR3 reads TGTGCCAGTATCGGGACAGGGCGTCAGCCCCAGCATTTT.

The chain links TRBV29-1 to TRBJ2-1; perhaps D is TRBD1 or TRBD2 (6 bases each). CDR1 is SQVTM and CDR2 is ANQGSEA in the germline V gene. The CDR3 contains 14 residues. V was pared by 8 bases and J by 6 bases, with 20 bases between. The CDR3 reads CSLEGTIRGNEQFF. CDR3 nucleotide sequence: TGCAGCCTGGAGGGGACAATACGAGGCAATGAGCAGTTCTTC.

This clone has just a few counts. The V and J genes are TRBV4-1 and TRBJ2-1; maybe TRBD2 (6 bases). Trimming stripped 2 bases from V and 3 bases from J, with 17 bases between. Germline V gives CDR1 MGHRA, CDR2 YSYEKL. The CDR3 length is 17 residues. CDR3 amino acids: CASSQHPSATDYNEQFF. CDR3 bases: TGCGCCAGCAGCCAACACCCTAGCGCGACGGACTACAATGAGCAGTTCTTC.

About this clone: Other DNA sequences from this sample encode an identical CDR3 as well. CDR3 DNA: TGTGCCAGCAGTCCTATCGGGGAGACCCAGTACTTC. Amino acid sequence: CASSPIGETQYF. V is TRBV14 and J is TRBJ2-5; D is undetermined. The CDR3 runs 12 residues. Trimming left V 6 bases short and J 5 bases short, with 10 bases between. Germline CDR1 is SGHDN and CDR2 is FVKESK. The whole variable domain, remainder taken from reference TRBV14 and TRBJ2-5, is EAGVTQFPSHSVIEKGQTVTLRCDPISGHDNLYWYRRVMGKEIKFLLHFVKESKQDESGMPNNRFLAERTGGTYSTLKVQPAELEDSGVYFCASSPIGETQYFGPGTRLLVL.

This chain joins TRBV5-4 and TRBJ1-1, with D unclear. CDR3 length: 13 residues. Between the trimmed V and J ends, which lost 1 base and 1 base, there was a span of 5 bases. Germline V gene lookup returns CDR1 SGHNT and CDR2 YYREEE (reference sequence). The CDR3 bases are TGTGCCAGCAGCTTGATCAGGAACACTGAAGCTTTCTTT. Its protein is CASSLIRNTEAFF.

This clone was counted only a few times. The chain carries TRBV19 and TRBJ2-5; D is uncertain. CDR1 is LNHDA and CDR2 is SQIVND in the germline V gene (reference sequence). The V end lost 3 bases, the J end lost 5 bases, and 4 bases lay between the germline ends. The CDR3 is 11 amino acids. The CDR3 reads CASSMTETQYF. Here the CDR3 DNA reads TGTGCCAGTAGTATGACTGAGACCCAGTACTTC.

This clone was counted only a few times. The V and J genes are TRBV25-1 and TRBJ1-6; possibly TRBD1 for D (5 bases). This CDR3 region has 15 residues. Trimming took 1 base from V and 7 from J, leaving 11 bases between them. The V gene's germline CDR1 is MGHDK and CDR2 SYGVNS. CDR3 DNA: TGTGCCAGCAGTGAATCGGGGGTTGGAAATTCACCCCTCCACTTT. The encoded protein is CASSESGVGNSPLHF.

This clone was counted a few times. The rearrangement joins TRBV2 to TRBJ1-4; the D gene is possibly TRBD1 (6 bases). The V gene's germline CDR1 is SNHLY and CDR2 FYNNEI. This CDR3 contains 14 residues. The ends were cut back, 3 bases at V and 4 bases at J, with 9 bases in the middle. In DNA form, the CDR3 reads TGTGCCAGCAGTGACCAGGGGTATAATGAAAAACTGTTTTTT. Its translation is CASSDQGYNEKLFF. Combining the CDR3 with reference TRBV2 and TRBJ1-4 gives the whole variable domain EPEVTQTPSHQVTQMGQEVILRCVPISNHLYFYWYRQILGQKVEFLVSFYNNEISEKSEIFDDQFSVERPDGSNFTLKIRSTKLEDSAMYFCASSDQGYNEKLFFGSGTQLSVL.

This chain links TRBV6-5 with TRBJ2-6, with D unresolved. Germline V gene lookup returns CDR1 MNHEY and CDR2 SVGAGI. CDR3 length: 15 residues. V was cut by 2 bases and J by 4 bases, with 9 bases left in between. The DNA for the CDR3 is TGTGCCAGCAGTTACGTGGGGTACGGGGCCAACGTCCTGACTTTC. The encoded protein is CASSYVGYGANVLTF.

The V and J genes are TRBV6-5 and TRBJ1-2, with a possible D match to TRBD1 (5 bases). Germline V gene lookup returns CDR1 MNHEY and CDR2 SVGAGI. The CDR3 length is 12 residues. Trimming removed 8 bases from V and 13 bases from J, with 20 bases in between. CDR3 amino acids: CASAPGPSSRTF. The CDR3 DNA is TGTGCCAGCGCCCCGGGACCTTCGAGTCGCACCTTC.

V is TRBV6-1 and J is TRBJ1-2, with D possibly matching TRBD1 (6 bases). CDR1 MNHNS and CDR2 SASEGT come from the germline V gene. Trimming stripped 6 bases from V and 4 bases from J, with 9 bases between. The CDR3 loop spans 12 amino acids. The DNA for the CDR3 is TGTGCCAGCAGCGGACAGAGCTATGGCTACACCTTC. Its protein product is CASSGQSYGYTF.

This clone was seen a few times. Written as DNA, the CDR3 is TGCAGCGCCAACAGGGGCGCAAACACTGAAGCTTTCTTT. It is translated as CSANRGANTEAFF. The gene calls are TRBV29-1 and TRBJ1-1; 7 bases fit TRBD1. The V segment lost 7 bases and the J segment 2 bases; nucleotides outside the gene matches: 7. CDR3 length equals 13 residues. Per the germline V gene, CDR1 is SQVTM and CDR2 is ANQGSEA. The full variable domain, completed using reference TRBV29-1 and TRBJ1-1, is SAVISQKPSRDICQRGTSLTIQCQVDSQVTMMFWYRQQPGQSLTLIATANQGSEATYESGFVIDKFPISRPNLTFSTLTVSNMSPEDSSIYLCSANRGANTEAFFGQGTRLTVV.